The 20 T cell receptor beta chains listed next were all sequenced from one sample in a study of CD4 and CD8 cells across lung adenocarcinoma regions. MiXCR, applied by TCRdb to the PCR reads, yields one record per CDR3 protein. The repertoire holds about 10,000 distinct CDR3 sequences, with over 45% as singletons. Sequenced input: CD8+ T cells from the margin of a lung tumor. The receptor source for this set is a male donor with lung adenocarcinoma. The CD4 and CD8 labels of this study may be unreliable.

V usage is TRBV6-5 and J usage is TRBJ2-5; D perhaps matches TRBD2 (6 bases). The J call is doubtful: the DNA matches TRBJ2-7 better. The length of the CDR3 is 16 residues. Germline CDR1 MNHEY, CDR2 SVGAGI. The CDR3 region has the DNA TGTGCCAGCAGTTACGCAACGGGGGTAGGGACCTACGAGCAGTACTTC. Encoded protein: CASSYATGVGTYEQYF.

On this clonotype itself: One end of the junction fails to match germline, which may point to a read error. The V and J genes are TRBV7-2 and TRBJ2-1; 8 bases line up with TRBD2. The CDR3 loop spans 15 amino acids. Germline lookup yields CDR1 SGHTA and CDR2 FQGNSA. In nucleotides, the CDR3 is TGTGCCAGCAGCTCTTGGACTAGCCGCCCAGATACCCAGTATTTC. It translates to CASSSWTSRPDTQYF.

The genes are TRBV6-5 and TRBJ2-5, with 8 bases aligning to TRBD1. The tail of the sequence fits TRBJ2-1 better, so the J call may be wrong. Germline values: CDR1 MNHEY, CDR2 SVGAGI. This CDR3 region has 20 residues. The chain's CDR3 is CASSYVTGGLLSAYSYEQFF. In DNA, the CDR3 is TGTGCCAGCAGTTACGTCACAGGGGGTCTGCTCTCTGCCTACTCCTACGAGCAGTTCTTC.

Comment on this clonotype: An end of the junction does not agree with germline; a read error may underlie this. The chain has TRBV10-3 and TRBJ2-5; 7 bases agree with TRBD1. The CDR3 has 14 residues. The germline gives CDR1 ENHRY, CDR2 SYGVKD. CDR3 protein: CASSELTGKETQYF. CDR3 in DNA: TGTGCCAGCAGTGAGTTGACAGGGAAGGAGACCCAGTACTTC.

This chain links TRBV20-1 with TRBJ2-1; 7 bases fit TRBD1. CDR1 is DFQATT, CDR2 SNEGSKA, per germline (reference sequence). The CDR3 length is 12 residues. V gave up 4 bases and J gave up 9 bases; unmatched junction bases: 6. DNA for the CDR3: TGCAGTGCTACGGACAGGCACAGTGAGCAGTTCTTC. Amino acids: CSATDRHSEQFF.

This clonotype occurred many times. The chain links TRBV5-1 to TRBJ2-1; D is uncertain. V was pared by 2 bases and J by 0 bases, with 12 bases between. Germline V gene sequence: CDR1 SGHRS, CDR2 YFSETQ. The CDR3 is 16 amino acids. CDR3 sequence reads: CASSFDGISSYNEQFF. The CDR3 nucleotides are TGCGCCAGCAGCTTTGACGGAATCAGCTCCTACAATGAGCAGTTCTTC.

The V call is TRBV27, the J call TRBJ2-6; D uncertain. The CDR3 loop spans 16 amino acids. Germline CDR1 is MNHEY and CDR2 is SMNVEV (reference sequence). Trimming shortened V by 3 bases and J by 0 bases, and 9 bases separated the two germline ends. CDR3 DNA sequence: TGTGCCAGCAGTTTTGTTGTTCACTCTGGGGCCAACGTCCTGACTTTC. Residues: CASSFVVHSGANVLTF. Using reference TRBV27 and TRBJ2-6 for the parts outside the CDR3, the full variable domain is EAQVTQNPRYLITVTGKKLTVTCSQNMNHEYMSWYRQDPGLGLRQIYYSMNVEVTDKGDVPEGYKVSRKEKRNFPLILESPSPNQTSLYFCASSFVVHSGANVLTFGAGSRLTVL.

The CDR3 is CASTPVEGGKNIQYF. The CDR3 DNA reads TGTGCCAGCACCCCGGTGGAGGGCGGGAAAAACATTCAGTATTTT. The chain combines TRBV27 with TRBJ2-3; weak D call: TRBD2 (6 bases). Germline CDR1 MNHEY, CDR2 SMNVEV (reference sequence). Deletions cut 7 bases from V and 12 bases from J, with 26 bases between. The CDR3 consists of 15 residues.

The rearrangement joins TRBV27 to TRBJ1-1; a possible D gene is TRBD1 (5 bases). Germline V lookup: CDR1 MNHEY, CDR2 SMNVEV (reference sequence). Trimming shortened V by 8 bases and J by 7 bases, and 23 bases separated the two germline ends. The CDR3 spans 15 residues. In nucleotides, the CDR3 is TGTGCCAGCTCCCTCCAGGGTGGCCGACGCTATGAAGCTTTCTTT. Translation gives CASSLQGGRRYEAFF.

This clonotype is medium-sized in the sample. This rearrangement joins TRBV11-2 to TRBJ2-3, with D perhaps TRBD1 or TRBD2 (6 bases each). CDR1 is SGHAT, CDR2 FQNNGV, per germline. V lost 5 bases and J 0 bases, leaving 12 bases between the germline ends. The CDR3 is made up of 15 amino acids. Here the CDR3 reads CASSVQGTSTDTQYF. CDR3 nucleotide sequence: TGTGCCAGCAGCGTGCAGGGGACTAGCACAGATACGCAGTATTTT.

This clonotype was detected a few times. This chain links TRBV6-5 with TRBJ2-3, with D perhaps TRBD1 (7 bases). CDR1 MNHEY and CDR2 SVGAGI come from the germline V gene. With 2 bases removed from V and 6 bases from J, the gap between germline ends came to 12 bases. The CDR3 is 14 amino acids. CDR3 region: CASSYRRGEDTQYF. The CDR3, as DNA: TGTGCCAGCAGTTACCGCAGGGGGGAGGATACGCAGTATTTT.

The chain links TRBV7-3 to TRBJ2-1; the D gene could be TRBD1 or TRBD2 (6 bases each). This CDR3 is built from 13 residues. The germline gives CDR1 SGHTA, CDR2 FQGTGA. Trimming took off 6 bases at V and 9 bases at J, with 15 bases between the two ends. This CDR3 is CASSSGAGGEQFF. The CDR3 DNA reads TGTGCCAGCAGTTCGGGGGCGGGCGGTGAGCAGTTCTTC.

The CDR3 DNA follows: TGTGCCAGCAGCTTTCAAGTTTCACCCCTCCACTTT. This sequence encodes CASSFQVSPLHF. This chain connects TRBV7-2 to TRBJ1-6; D call uncertain. The CDR3 is 12 residues long. The V and J ends lost 3 bases and 9 bases respectively, with 6 bases between them. The V gene's germline CDR1 is SGHTA and CDR2 FQGNSA.

The genes are TRBV6-1 and TRBJ2-5, with D perhaps TRBD1 (5 bases). The DNA end lines up better with TRBJ2-7; the J call may be wrong. The CDR3 consists of 13 residues. In germline, CDR1 is MNHNS, CDR2 SASEGT. This CDR3 is CASSPGLLYEQYF. The DNA of the CDR3 is TGTGCCAGCAGTCCAGGGTTACTTTACGAGCAGTACTTC.

This clonotype has just one count. The chain employs TRBV30 and TRBJ2-7; 8 positions match TRBD2. From germline, CDR1 is GTSNPN and CDR2 SVGIG (reference sequence). CDR3 size: 15 residues. Losses at the gene ends were 0 bases for V and 4 bases for J; bases not matched to a gene: 8. The CDR3 sequence is CAWSVYGRVGYEQYF. CDR3 nucleotides: TGTGCCTGGAGTGTATACGGGAGGGTTGGGTACGAGCAGTACTTC.

The V call is TRBV5-3, the J call TRBJ2-1; 8 bases are a match to TRBD1. TRBV5-3 is given ORF status, its function remaining uncertain. This CDR3 region has 15 residues. Unmatched junction bases numbered 8, after V lost 0 bases and J lost 9 bases. The CDR3 sequence: CARSLGRGLSGEQFF. The DNA for the CDR3 is TGTGCCAGAAGCTTGGGCAGGGGGCTTTCGGGTGAGCAGTTCTTC.

The chain links TRBV7-9 to TRBJ2-3; 13 nucleotides line up with TRBD2. V was pared by 2 bases and J by 2 bases, with 10 bases of the junction left unmatched. CDR1 and CDR2 (germline): SEHNR, FQNEAQ (reference sequence). This CDR3 spans 19 amino acids. The CDR3 DNA reads TGTGCCAGCAGCTTATTGGGGGGGGGACTAGCGGGGATCACAGATACGCAGTATTTT. It translates to CASSLLGGGLAGITDTQYF.

V gene TRBV6-1 combines with J gene TRBJ2-2, with a tentative D call TRBD2 (5 bases). V lost 6 bases and J 3 bases, leaving 11 bases between the germline ends. The CDR3 has 14 amino acids. Germline V lookup: CDR1 MNHNS, CDR2 SASEGT. The CDR3 loop reads CASSGNGDTGELFF. For the CDR3, the DNA is TGTGCCAGCAGCGGGAACGGGGACACCGGGGAGCTGTTTTTT.

V gene TRBV3-1 combines with J gene TRBJ2-5, with D perhaps matching TRBD1 or TRBD2 (5 bases each). This CDR3 contains 16 residues. Trimming took off 4 bases at V and 9 bases at J, with 24 bases between the two ends. Germline values: CDR1 LGHDT, CDR2 YNNKEL (reference sequence). CDR3 nucleotide sequence: TGTGCCAGCAGCCTAAGTTACCGGGACCCCCCCAGGGCCCAGTACTTC. Its protein is CASSLSYRDPPRAQYF.

There are many counts of this clonotype. The J gene is TRBJ2-3, the V gene TRBV27; no definite D call. Germline V gives CDR1 MNHEY, CDR2 SMNVEV (reference sequence). This CDR3 spans 16 amino acids. Trimming shortened V by 3 bases and J by 0 bases, and 13 bases separated the two germline ends. The CDR3 here is CASSFRQQPSTDTQYF. The CDR3 DNA is TGTGCCAGCAGTTTCCGGCAGCAGCCTAGCACAGATACGCAGTATTTT.